A selection of T cell receptor beta chains follows, all from one sample in a study of radiotherapy plus CTLA-4 blockade in lung cancer. The assay was immunoSEQ multiplex PCR, and TCRdb's table has in-frame clones only and misses some. The sample records some 74,000 clones, roughly 80% being singletons. This sample comprised peripheral blood, obtained from a patient treated with radiotherapy plus ipilimumab. All receptors come from a human donor with non-small cell lung cancer who had a complete response to radiotherapy plus ipilimumab. CDR3s include the opening cysteine and the closing phenylalanine or tryptophan. A D gene is named only where the DNA matches it firmly. The size of a clone is reported for some rows only, either as once, few or many, or as a class for expanded clones.

V,D,J,size,CDR3,DNA
TRBV18,NA,TRBJ1-3,NA,CASSPPGRGNGNTIYF,TGTGCCAGCTCACCCCCAGGGAGGGGGAATGGAAACACCATATATTTT
TRBV18,NA,TRBJ1-1,NA,CASLGYRNTEAFF,TGTGCCAGCCTAGGGTACAGAAACACTGAAGCTTTCTTT
TRBV15,NA,TRBJ2-1,few,CATSRGQGGNEQFF,TGTGCCACCAGCAGAGGTCAGGGGGGGAATGAGCAGTTCTTC
TRBV20-1,NA,TRBJ1-3,NA,CSASMGNTIYF,TGCAGTGCTAGCATGGGAAACACCATATATTTT
TRBV4-3,NA,TRBJ2-7,NA,CASSQDIAGLSYEQYF,TGCGCCAGCAGCCAAGATATCGCAGGACTCTCGTACGAGCAGTACTTC
TRBV28,NA,TRBJ1-5,NA,CASSLWGQPQHF,TGTGCCAGCAGTTTATGGGGGCAGCCCCAGCATTTT
TRBV10-1,TRBD2,TRBJ2-5,NA,CASSEGSGRAAKTQYF,TGCGCCAGCAGTGAAGGAAGCGGGAGGGCCGCCAAGACCCAGTACTTC
TRBV7-2,TRBD1,TRBJ2-7,NA,CASSLPLRDRVRGYEQYF,TGTGCCAGCAGCTTACCCCTGCGGGACAGGGTTCGAGGATACGAGCAGTACTTC
TRBV5-1,NA,TRBJ1-1,NA,CASSLRGNTEAFF,TGCGCCAGCAGCTTGCGGGGGAACACTGAAGCTTTCTTT
TRBV5-6,NA,TRBJ2-7,NA,CASSDSISYEQYF,TGTGCCAGCAGCGATTCCATTTCCTACGAGCAGTACTTC
TRBV29-1,NA,TRBJ2-2,NA,CSATGTGELFF,TGCAGCGCTACAGGGACCGGGGAGCTGTTTTTT
TRBV5-1,NA,TRBJ1-5,NA,CASSLGGGQPQHF,TGCGCCAGCAGCTTGGGGGGAGGTCAGCCCCAGCATTTT
TRBV30,NA,TRBJ1-5,NA,CAWSASGGLGQPQHF,TGTGCCTGGAGCGCCTCTGGGGGGCTGGGTCAGCCCCAGCATTTT
TRBV11-2,NA,TRBJ2-2,NA,CASSLAPRGPRTGELFF,TGTGCCAGCAGCTTGGCCCCCCGCGGGCCGCGGACCGGGGAGCTGTTTTTT
TRBV9,NA,TRBJ1-3,NA,CASSVNGGPGNTIYF,TGTGCCAGCAGCGTAAACGGGGGACCTGGAAACACCATATATTTT